These 4 T cell receptor beta chains were all obtained from the same sample, sequenced in a study of T cells after yellow fever vaccination (dated by TCRdb to between 2018 and 2021). Libraries were made using 5' RACE. TCRdb names Illumina HiSeq 2500 as the instrument used. Starting from the raw public reads, TCRdb applied fastp trimming at Q25, assembled clones with MiXCR and retained in-frame beta chains. Every distinct CDR3 protein forms one entry, paired with its most common genes and DNA. The sample table shows 200,000 to 300,000 distinct CDR3 sequences, and approximately 12% are seen once. The top ten constitute 0.4% to 0.65% of the sample. This sample's treatment or condition label indicates: live attenuated yellow fever vaccine strain. The sample in question was CD4+ T cells sorted from PBMCs, obtained 45 days after the yellow fever booster vaccination. The receptor source for this set is a man aged 25-45 years who received the YFV17D yellow fever vaccine.

In this sample, this clonotype turned up a few times. V and J are TRBV5-1 and TRBJ1-6; tentatively, D is TRBD1 (5 bases). The V end lost 4 bases, the J end lost 5 bases, and 13 bases lay between the germline ends. The CDR3 runs 15 residues. Germline CDR1 and CDR2: SGHRS and YFSETQ. The CDR3 sequence is CASSGGVSDNSPLHF. The CDR3 DNA reads TGCGCCAGCAGCGGAGGGGTCAGTGATAATTCACCCCTCCACTTT.

This clonotype was found a few times. The chain links TRBV12-3 or TRBV12-4 to TRBJ1-2; 7 nucleotides agree with TRBD1. The CDR3 sequence is 12 residues long. V lost 1 base to trimming and J lost 8 bases; unmatched junction nucleotides: 1. The CDR3 here is CASSLGQGGYTF. CDR3 nucleotide sequence: TGTGCCAGCAGTTTAGGACAGGGAGGCTACACCTTC.

Note on this clonotype: The junction and the germline gene differ at one end; a read error may be behind it. The chain employs TRBV7-8 and TRBJ1-1; TRBD1 agrees at 7 bases. Germline V lookup: CDR1 SGHVS, CDR2 FQNEAQ. The CDR3 is 14 residues long. For the CDR3, the DNA is TGTGCCATCAGCGAACAGGGGCGAGGCACTGAAGCTTTCTTT. This translates into CAISEQGRGTEAFF.

This clonotype has only a few counts. This chain joins TRBV5-1 and TRBJ2-1; 11 bases match TRBD2. Germline V gene data show CDR1 as SGHRS and CDR2 as YFSETQ. After removal of 4 bases from V and 6 bases from J, the junction contained 3 bases not matched to a gene. The CDR3 totals 14 residues. This CDR3 reads CASSTSGSRNEQFF. CDR3 in DNA: TGCGCCAGCAGCACTAGCGGGAGCCGCAATGAGCAGTTCTTC.